Each of the 3 T cell receptor beta chains below was sequenced from the same sample in a study of shared clonotypes between healthy human individuals. The repertoire was sequenced with immunoSEQ multiplex PCR; TCRdb's copy has only in-frame clones and lacks some. The sample lists 2,500,000 or so clones, roughly 93% seen once, with about 0.34% in the top ten. Input material: naive CD4+ T cells from PBMCs. Subset here: CD45RA+ positively selected. These receptors were taken from a man aged 18-30 years in good health. Some clones in this sample may be carry-over from other donors' samples.

The V call is TRBV28, the J call TRBJ2-3; TRBD1 aligns across 9 bases. V lost 9 bases and J lost 3; bases outside the gene matches: 16. The CDR3 contains 17 residues. Germline V gene sequence: CDR1 MDHEN, CDR2 SYDVKM. CDR3 amino acids: CARPTGGYPDVTDTQYF. The CDR3 DNA reads as TGTGCCAGACCAACAGGGGGCTACCCTGATGTAACAGATACGCAGTATTTT.

This chain joins TRBV10-2 and TRBJ2-7; the match to TRBD2 covers 7 bases. The V gene end was trimmed by 6 bases and the J gene end by 6 bases; junction bases not matched to a gene: 11. This CDR3 is 14 amino acids long. Germline V gives CDR1 WSHSY, CDR2 SAAADI. The CDR3 loop reads CASSWGEGQGEQYF. CDR3 DNA: TGCGCCAGCAGCTGGGGGGAGGGCCAGGGCGAGCAGTACTTC.

The chain carries TRBV19 and TRBJ2-7; 13 nucleotides align to TRBD2. Trimming removed 4 bases from V and 6 bases from J; junction bases left unmatched: 18. CDR3 length: 19 amino acids. Germline-derived CDR1 and CDR2 are LNHDA and SQIVND (reference sequence). CDR3: CASSSPDLLTSGRAGEQYF. The CDR3 DNA reads as TGTGCCAGTAGTAGCCCCGATCTCTTAACTAGCGGGAGGGCCGGCGAGCAGTACTTC.